These T cell receptor beta chains were read from a single sample in a study of blood T cell repertoires in COVID-19. Produced via immunoSEQ multiplex PCR; TCRdb's table is partial and in-frame only. The table has 350,000 or so clones, over 75% seen once. Sequenced input: peripheral blood. The receptors derive from a woman in her 30s with COVID-19, enrolled during active disease. Each CDR3 is given with its conserved first and last residue. The D gene is left open where the match is weak. Size values are once, few and many counts, or a class for expanded clones, and some rows have none.

v_gene	d_gene	abundance	len	j_gene	CDR3nt	CDR3aa
TRBV7-2	-	-	16	TRBJ2-3	TGTGCCAGCAGCTTAGGAGCAGGGTTAGGCACAGATACGCAGTATTTT	CASSLGAGLGTDTQYF
TRBV9	TRBD2	-	18	TRBJ2-1	TGTGCCAGCAGCGTAGTCCCGGGAGGAGAGCCCCCCTACAATGAGCAGTTCTTC	CASSVVPGGEPPYNEQFF
TRBV11-2	-	-	17	TRBJ2-3	TGTGCCAGCAGCTTTGGGCCGGGGGGCCCGGGCACAGATACGCAGTATTTT	CASSFGPGGPGTDTQYF
TRBV19	TRBD1	few	14	TRBJ1-6	TGTGCCAGTAGATGGACAGGCAGAGATTCACCCCTCCACTTT	CASRWTGRDSPLHF
TRBV15	-	-	15	TRBJ1-4	TGTGCCACCAGCAGAGACAGGGGAGTAGCTGAAAAACTGTTTTTT	CATSRDRGVAEKLFF
TRBV5-8	TRBD2	-	14	TRBJ2-3	TGTGCCAGCAGCTTTGCGGGGGGCACAGATACGCAGTATTTT	CASSFAGGTDTQYF
TRBV28	TRBD2	-	15	TRBJ2-2	TGTGCCAGCAATTCCGGGACTAGCGCCACCGGGGAGCTGTTTTTT	CASNSGTSATGELFF
TRBV27	TRBD2	few	15	TRBJ2-2	TGTGCCAGCAGTGTAGCGGGAGGGCCCGTCGGGGAGCTGTTTTTT	CASSVAGGPVGELFF
TRBV28	TRBD1	once	14	TRBJ2-7	TGTGCCAGCAGTTTAAGGGACAGCTCCTACGAGCAGTACTTC	CASSLRDSSYEQYF
TRBV6-5	TRBD1	-	16	TRBJ1-4	TGTGCCAGCAGTTACGACCCGGACAGGGAGTATGAAAAACTGTTTTTT	CASSYDPDREYEKLFF
TRBV3-1/TRBV3-2	TRBD1	-	17	TRBJ1-4	TGTGCCAGCAGCCACCCGGACAGGGGAGTTTCGAATGAAAAACTGTTTTTT	CASSHPDRGVSNEKLFF
TRBV7-2	TRBD2	-	15	TRBJ2-3	TGTGCCAGCAGCCGGAGCCGGACTAGCGGCGATACGCAGTATTTT	CASSRSRTSGDTQYF
TRBV6-2/TRBV6-3	-	once	12	TRBJ2-3	TGTGCCAGCAGCTCTCTAGAGGATACGCAGTATTTT	CASSSLEDTQYF
TRBV9	-	-	14	TRBJ2-2	TGTGCCAGCAGCGTGACTAGGGTGGGCGGGGAGCTGTTTTTT	CASSVTRVGGELFF
TRBV7-2	TRBD2	-	14	TRBJ2-5	TGTGCCACCCTTTCGGGGGGACTTCAAGAGACCCAGTACTTC	CATLSGGLQETQYF
TRBV5-4	-	-	13	TRBJ2-7	TGTGCCAGCAGCTCCCTACCCACCCACGAGCAGTACTTC	CASSSLPTHEQYF